The 15 T cell receptor beta chains below were found in one sample sequenced in a study of human T cells and chemical hapten exposure. Time point indicated: pre-sensitization, week 0. Treatment meaning: therapeutic diphenylcyclopropenone sensitization with weekly scalp DPC. One entry per CDR3 protein, called by TCRdb with MiXCR from the RACE reads. The sample contains approximately 320,000 distinct CDR3 sequences, approximately 5.8% of which appear only once. The input for sequencing was whole blood, taken in connection with sensitization to the hapten diphenylcyclopropenone (DPC). These receptors were collected from a woman between 18 and 30 years old with alopecia areata. Some clones in this sample may be carry-over from other donors' samples.

As concerns this clonotype: The junction does not match germline at one end; this may be a read error. DNA of the CDR3: TGTGCCAACAGCTCCCAGGGGGGCACCGGGGAGCTGTTTTTT. It encodes CANSSQGGTGELFF. The chain joins TRBV7-3 to TRBJ2-2; tentatively, D is TRBD1 (7 bases). Germline CDR1 SGHTA, CDR2 FQGTGA. This CDR3 is built from 14 residues.

This clonotype has ten or more counts. The rearrangement joins TRBV28 to TRBJ1-1, with 9 bases that match TRBD1. After removal of 5 bases from V and 5 bases from J, the junction contained 9 bases not matched to a gene. CDR3 length equals 15 residues. Germline CDR1 is MDHEN and CDR2 is SYDVKM. The CDR3 here is CASSGDREVRTEAFF. In nucleotides, the CDR3 is TGTGCCAGCAGTGGGGACAGGGAGGTTCGAACTGAAGCTTTCTTT.

This clonotype was counted many times. The chain joins TRBV4-3 to TRBJ1-4; TRBD1 agrees at 9 bases. V was clipped by 4 bases and J by 8 bases; unmatched bases: 8. CDR1 LGHNA and CDR2 YSLEER come from the germline V gene. The CDR3 covers 15 residues. The CDR3 here is CASSRPGQGGEKLFF. Here the CDR3 DNA reads TGCGCCAGCAGCCGCCCGGGACAGGGCGGGGAAAAACTGTTTTTT.

In its sample, this clonotype was seen a few times. CDR3 loop: CASDGGFQETQYF. CDR3 bases: TGTGCCAGCGACGGAGGCTTTCAGGAGACCCAGTACTTC. The V gene is TRBV28, the J gene TRBJ2-5; a possible D gene is TRBD2 (5 bases). Deletions cut 8 bases from V and 5 bases from J, with 15 bases between. CDR1 and CDR2 (germline): MDHEN, SYDVKM. The CDR3 runs 13 residues.

Ten or more counts support this clonotype. CDR3 sequence reads: CASLLSGANVLTF. DNA of the CDR3: TGTGCCAGCCTACTTTCGGGGGCCAACGTCCTGACTTTC. The chain has TRBV28 and TRBJ2-6; D remains unclear. V was cut by 8 bases and J by 4 bases, with 9 bases left in between. This CDR3 is 13 amino acids long. Germline loops: CDR1 MDHEN, CDR2 SYDVKM. Full variable domain (remainder filled in from reference TRBV28 and TRBJ2-6): DVKVTQSSRYLVKRTGEKVFLECVQDMDHENMFWYRQDPGLGLRLIYFSYDVKMKEKGDIPEGYSVSREKKERFSLILESASTNQTSMYLCASLLSGANVLTFGAGSRLTVL.

The chain combines TRBV11-2 with TRBJ2-5; D remains unclear. Germline values: CDR1 SGHAT, CDR2 FQNNGV. Trimming left V 4 bases short and J 0 bases short, with 9 bases between. The CDR3 consists of 14 residues. The CDR3 coding sequence is TGTGCCAGCAGCTCCGGTAGTAACCAAGAGACCCAGTACTTC. Amino acid sequence: CASSSGSNQETQYF.

This clonotype was detected ten times or more. The V and J genes are TRBV7-2 and TRBJ1-3; no clear D gene. The CDR3 has 15 amino acids. CDR1 and CDR2 from the germline V gene are SGHTA and FQGNSA. The V gene lost 3 bases and the J gene lost 0 bases, with 9 bases spanning the gap. The CDR3 DNA follows: TGTGCCAGCAGCTTTATACCGGGCTCTGGAAACACCATATATTTT. Residues: CASSFIPGSGNTIYF.

The J gene is TRBJ2-5, the V gene TRBV4-2, with 7 positions matching TRBD1. J was trimmed by 2 bases and V by 2 bases; bases with no gene match: 5. This CDR3 is 15 amino acids long. In germline, CDR1 is LGHNA, CDR2 YNFKEQ. This CDR3 reads CASSQNDRAQETQYF. Here the CDR3 DNA reads TGTGCCAGCAGCCAAAATGACAGGGCACAAGAGACCCAGTACTTC.

This clonotype was detected a few times. Here the CDR3 reads CASSFSPELNTEAFF. As DNA, the CDR3 is TGTGCCAGCAGCTTTTCCCCAGAGCTGAACACTGAAGCTTTCTTT. V gene TRBV9 combines with J gene TRBJ1-1; D not resolved. This CDR3 is built from 15 residues. Trimming removed 4 bases from V and 0 bases from J, with 13 bases in between. Germline CDR1 and CDR2: SGDLS and YYNGEE.

In its sample, this clonotype was seen many times. The chain combines TRBV7-9 with TRBJ2-1; the D gene is possibly TRBD1 (6 bases). Germline V gene lookup returns CDR1 SEHNR and CDR2 FQNEAQ (reference sequence). The CDR3 consists of 16 residues. V gave up 3 bases and J gave up 6 bases, with 18 bases separating them. The CDR3 nucleotides read TGTGCCAGCAGCTTCATTACTGACAGGAGGACCAATGAGCAGTTCTTC. This codes for CASSFITDRRTNEQFF.

This clonotype has ten or more counts. The chain has TRBV7-2 and TRBJ1-4; unclear D gene. CDR1 is SGHTA and CDR2 is FQGNSA in the germline V gene. This CDR3 region has 14 residues. Trimming removed 5 bases from V and 4 bases from J, with 11 bases in between. The CDR3 region has the DNA TGTGCCAGCAGCCCAAGCGGGATTAATGAAAAACTGTTTTTT. Translation gives CASSPSGINEKLFF.

This clonotype appeared a few times. The chain recombines TRBV6-9 with TRBJ1-1; D may be TRBD1 (6 bases). CDR1 and CDR2 from the germline V gene are MNHGY and SVAAGI. V shed 7 bases and J shed 3 bases, with 33 bases lying between them. This CDR3 has 20 residues. The DNA for the CDR3 is TGTGCCAGCAAGACCAATGAAGACAGGCAGAGACCTAGAGGGGACACTGAAGCTTTCTTT. Translation: CASKTNEDRQRPRGDTEAFF.

V usage is TRBV10-3 and J usage is TRBJ1-6, with TRBD1 matching over 7 bases. V shed 7 bases and J 10 bases; nucleotides not matched to a gene: 1. The CDR3 has 11 residues. CDR1 and CDR2 (germline): ENHRY, SYGVKD. CDR3 protein: CAINRGSPLHF. The CDR3 DNA sequence: TGTGCCATCAACAGGGGCTCACCCCTCCACTTT.

The gene calls are TRBV5-6 and TRBJ2-3, with 8 bases lining up with TRBD2. This CDR3 has 16 amino acids. CDR1 and CDR2 from the germline V gene are SGHDT and YYEEEE. The J segment lost 2 bases and the V segment lost 0 bases, leaving 5 bases of the junction unmatched. In DNA, the CDR3 is TGTGCCAGCAGCTTGGCGGCGGGGGGACTCACAGATACGCAGTATTTT. Translating gives CASSLAAGGLTDTQYF. Combining the CDR3 with reference TRBV5-6 and TRBJ2-3 gives the whole variable domain DAGVTQSPTHLIKTRGQQVTLRCSPKSGHDTVSWYQQALGQGPQFIFQYYEEEERQRGNFPDRFSGHQFPNYSSELNVNALLLGDSALYLCASSLAAGGLTDTQYFGPGTRLTVL.

This sequence joins TRBV12-3 or TRBV12-4 and TRBJ1-1, with D perhaps matching TRBD1 (5 bases). The germline V and J ends were trimmed by 5 bases and 2 bases, with 12 bases remaining between them. This CDR3 is 14 amino acids long. The CDR3 region is CASSTTGANTEAFF. The CDR3 DNA reads TGTGCCAGCAGTACTACCGGGGCCAACACTGAAGCTTTCTTT.